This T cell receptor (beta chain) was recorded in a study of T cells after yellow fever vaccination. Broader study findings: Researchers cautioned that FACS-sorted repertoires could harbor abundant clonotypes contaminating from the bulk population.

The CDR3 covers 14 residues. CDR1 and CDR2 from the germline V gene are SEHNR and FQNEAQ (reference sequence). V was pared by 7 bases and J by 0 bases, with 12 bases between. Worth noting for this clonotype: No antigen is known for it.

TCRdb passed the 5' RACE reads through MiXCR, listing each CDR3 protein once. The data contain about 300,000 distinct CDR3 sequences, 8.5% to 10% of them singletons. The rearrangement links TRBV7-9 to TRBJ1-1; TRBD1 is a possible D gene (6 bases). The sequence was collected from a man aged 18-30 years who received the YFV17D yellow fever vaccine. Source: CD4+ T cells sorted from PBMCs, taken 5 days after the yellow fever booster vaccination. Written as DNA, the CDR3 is TGTGCCAGCACCAAAAGGGGGATGAACACTGAAGCTTTCTTT. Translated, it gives CASTKRGMNTEAFF.